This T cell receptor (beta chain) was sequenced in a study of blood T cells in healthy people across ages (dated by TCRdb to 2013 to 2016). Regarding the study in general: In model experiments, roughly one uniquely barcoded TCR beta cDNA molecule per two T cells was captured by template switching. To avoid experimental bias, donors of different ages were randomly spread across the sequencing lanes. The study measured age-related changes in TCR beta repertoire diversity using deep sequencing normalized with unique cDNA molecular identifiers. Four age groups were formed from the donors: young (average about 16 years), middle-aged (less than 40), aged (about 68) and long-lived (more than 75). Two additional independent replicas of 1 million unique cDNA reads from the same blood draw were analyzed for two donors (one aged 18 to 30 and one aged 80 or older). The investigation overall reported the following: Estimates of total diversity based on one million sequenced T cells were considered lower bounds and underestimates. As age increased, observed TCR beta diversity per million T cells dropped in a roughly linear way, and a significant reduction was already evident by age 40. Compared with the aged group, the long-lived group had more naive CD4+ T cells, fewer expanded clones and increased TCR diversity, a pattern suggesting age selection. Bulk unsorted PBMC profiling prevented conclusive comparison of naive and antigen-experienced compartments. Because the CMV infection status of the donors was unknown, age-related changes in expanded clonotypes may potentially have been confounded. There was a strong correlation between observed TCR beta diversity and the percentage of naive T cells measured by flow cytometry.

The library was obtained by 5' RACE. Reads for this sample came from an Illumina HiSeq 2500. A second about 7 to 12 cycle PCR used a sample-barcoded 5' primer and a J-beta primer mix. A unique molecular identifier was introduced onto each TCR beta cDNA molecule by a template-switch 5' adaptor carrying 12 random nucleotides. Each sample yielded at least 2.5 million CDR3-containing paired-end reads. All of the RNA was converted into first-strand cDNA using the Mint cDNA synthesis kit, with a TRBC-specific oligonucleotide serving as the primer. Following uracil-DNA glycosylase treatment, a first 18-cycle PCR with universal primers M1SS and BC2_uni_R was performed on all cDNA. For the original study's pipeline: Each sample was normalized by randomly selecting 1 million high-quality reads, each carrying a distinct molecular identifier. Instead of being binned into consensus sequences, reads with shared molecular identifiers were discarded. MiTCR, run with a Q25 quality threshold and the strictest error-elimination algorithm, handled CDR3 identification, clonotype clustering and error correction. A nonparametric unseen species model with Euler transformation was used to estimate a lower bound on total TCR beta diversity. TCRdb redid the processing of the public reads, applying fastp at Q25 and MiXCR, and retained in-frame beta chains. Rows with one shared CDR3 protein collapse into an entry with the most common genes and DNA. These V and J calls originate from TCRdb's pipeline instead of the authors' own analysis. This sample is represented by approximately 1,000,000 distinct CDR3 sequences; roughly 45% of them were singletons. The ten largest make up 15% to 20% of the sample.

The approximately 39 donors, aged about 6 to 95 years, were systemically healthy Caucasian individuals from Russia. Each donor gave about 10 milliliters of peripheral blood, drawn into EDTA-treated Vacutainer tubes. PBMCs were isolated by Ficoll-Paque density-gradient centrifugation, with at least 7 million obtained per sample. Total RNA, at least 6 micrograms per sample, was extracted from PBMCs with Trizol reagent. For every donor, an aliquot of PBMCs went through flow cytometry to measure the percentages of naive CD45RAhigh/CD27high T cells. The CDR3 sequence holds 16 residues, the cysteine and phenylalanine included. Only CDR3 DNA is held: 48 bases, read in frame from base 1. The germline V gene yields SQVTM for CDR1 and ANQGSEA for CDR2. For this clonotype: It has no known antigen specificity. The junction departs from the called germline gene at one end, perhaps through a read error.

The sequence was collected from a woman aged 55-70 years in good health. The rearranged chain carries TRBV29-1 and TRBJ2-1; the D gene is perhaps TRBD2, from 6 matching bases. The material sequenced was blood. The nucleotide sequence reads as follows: TGCAGCGTTGAAGATCAGGGAGGCGGCCCCACAAATGAGCAGTTATTC. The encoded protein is CSVEDQGGGPTNEQLF.